This T cell receptor (beta chain) came from a study of T-cell reconstitution after alpha-beta-depleted transplantation in children listed by TCRdb under 2016. About the full investigation: Using TCR repertoire profiling, the study quantitatively followed how T-cell immune reconstitution unfolded in children after TCRalphabeta/CD19-depleted allogeneic hematopoietic cell transplantation. The paper as a whole reports these results and caveats: The frequencies of hyperexpanded clones fell over the following months, and after one year, T-cell counts and TCRbeta diversity were mostly attributed to newly produced T cells. Apparently early alphabetaT-cell count recovery about two months after transplant reportedly relied on only several hundred rapidly expanded clones derived from non-depleted graft cells. In some patients, the high TCRbeta diversity seen at day 60 was put down to recipient T cells and intrathymic progenitors that had survived conditioning.

V is shortened by 6 bases, J by 3 bases, and the region joining them spans 18 bases. For CDR1 and CDR2, the germline V gene lists SQVTM and ANQGSEA. The CDR3, from cysteine to phenylalanine, totals 15 residues. Left in the record is the CDR3 DNA by itself, 45 bases read in frame from the first base. The library was built by means of PCR. The reads were generated on an Illumina HiSeq 2500. TCR library preparation used molecular barcoding, with unique molecular identifiers applied to normalize quantification of the TCRbeta repertoire. TCRdb applied fastp at Q25 and MiXCR to the public reads, then kept only in-frame beta chains. Rows are combined by CDR3 protein, so each entry shows the most common genes and DNA. The table for this sample lists about 870,000 distinct CDR3 sequences; approximately 15% of them were counted only once. The ten largest clones take up approximately 5% of the sample. The treatment or condition tag for this specimen amounts to: allogeneic hematopoietic cell transplantation with graft depleted of TCRalphabeta T cells and CD19 B cells. TCRalphabeta/CD19-depleted allogeneic hematopoietic cell grafts were given to the transplant recipients, all of whom were children.

On this clonotype: Which antigen it targets is not known. Per-nucleotide qualities are absent, and no much larger clonotype sits a single base away.

The sequence was obtained from a male patient aged 10 to 17 who had a stem cell transplant for acute lymphoblastic leukemia, so the T cells may come from the graft donor. The chain is assembled from TRBV29-1 and TRBJ2-1; TRBD2 might be the D gene, on 6 matching bases. Specimen: PBMCs, mostly from graft donor cells, collected 360 days after TCRalphabeta/CD19-depleted stem cell transplant. The DNA sequence is given as TGCAGCGTCGGCGGATTGGGGGGAGGCTACAATGAGCAGTTCTTC. This is translated as CSVGGLGGGYNEQFF.